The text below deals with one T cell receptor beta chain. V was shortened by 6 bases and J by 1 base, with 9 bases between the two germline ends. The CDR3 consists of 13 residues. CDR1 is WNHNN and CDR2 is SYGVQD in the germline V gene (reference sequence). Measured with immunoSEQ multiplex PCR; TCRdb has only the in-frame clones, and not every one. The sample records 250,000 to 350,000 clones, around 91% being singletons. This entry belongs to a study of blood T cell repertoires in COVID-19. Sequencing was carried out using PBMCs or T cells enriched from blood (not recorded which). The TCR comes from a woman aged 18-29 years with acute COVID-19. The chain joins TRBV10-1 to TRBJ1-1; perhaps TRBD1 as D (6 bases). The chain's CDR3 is CASRDSKNTEAFF. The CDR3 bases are TGCGCCAGCAGGGACAGTAAGAACACTGAAGCTTTCTTT.